A selection of T cell receptor beta chains follows, all from one sample in a study of blood T cell repertoires in COVID-19. Clones were sequenced by immunoSEQ multiplex PCR, and TCRdb holds only the in-frame ones, with some missing. This table holds around 260,000 clones, 70% to 90% found once. The sample taken for sequencing was PBMCs or T cells enriched from blood (not recorded which). These receptors came from a woman in her thirties who had recovered from COVID-19. The CDR3 runs from the conserved cysteine through the conserved F or W. D genes are given only for firm matches. Rows may omit the clone size; those that give it use once, few, many or a size class.

clone size | D gene | J gene | V gene | CDR3 DNA | CDR3 protein
NA | TRBD1 | TRBJ1-2 | TRBV11-3 | TGTGCCGGCGGACAGGGAGAGACCTATGGCTACACCTTC | CAGGQGETYGYTF
NA | NA | TRBJ1-6 | TRBV27 | TGTGCCAGCAGTTCAGCCCCTAAAGTCGACTTAAGGCAGGGCCTGAATTCACCCCTCCACTTT | CASSSAPKVDLRQGLNSPLHF
NA | NA | TRBJ1-4 | TRBV11-2 | TGTGCCAGCAGCTCTTTCGCCGCGGGGGGTAATGAAAAACTGTTTTTT | CASSSFAAGGNEKLFF
once | NA | TRBJ2-3 | TRBV28 | TGTGCCAGCAAAGGCGGGATCGCCACAGATACGCAGTATTTT | CASKGGIATDTQYF
NA | NA | TRBJ1-5 | TRBV19 | TGTGCCAGTAGTATATTAGCAGATTCCAATCAGCCCCAGCATTTT | CASSILADSNQPQHF
NA | NA | TRBJ1-5 | TRBV5-5 | TGTGCCAGCAGCTTGGAGGGGGGGGCGTATCAGCCCCAGCATTTT | CASSLEGGAYQPQHF
NA | NA | TRBJ1-2 | TRBV5-1 | TGCGCCAGCAGCTCGGGGTCTCCGCTGAGAGGCTACACCTTC | CASSSGSPLRGYTF
NA | NA | TRBJ1-2 | TRBV9 | TGTGCCAGCAGCGAACTCTCTTCTCAATCGAGTGGCTACACCTTC | CASSELSSQSSGYTF
NA | TRBD2 | TRBJ2-1 | TRBV19 | TGTGCCAGTAGTTCCCGGGAGGGTTCACACCTATACAATGAGCAGTTCTTC | CASSSREGSHLYNEQFF
NA | NA | TRBJ2-3 | TRBV12-3/TRBV12-4 | TGTGCCAGCAGTTTTGCGTCGGGTGATACGCAGTATTTT | CASSFASGDTQYF
once | TRBD1 | TRBJ2-2 | TRBV11-2 | TGTGCCAGCAGCTGGACAGGGAACACCGGGGAGCTGTTTTTT | CASSWTGNTGELFF
NA | TRBD1 | TRBJ1-1 | TRBV6-5 | TGTGCCAGCAGTCGACAGGGGACCACTGAAGCTTTCTTT | CASSRQGTTEAFF
NA | NA | TRBJ1-1 | TRBV29-1 | TGCAGCGTTGACTCTATGAACACTGAAGCTTTCTTT | CSVDSMNTEAFF
NA | NA | TRBJ1-1 | TRBV7-9 | TGTGCCAGCAGCCCGATCGCAGTTTGGGCTTTCTTT | CASSPIAVWAFF
NA | TRBD1 | TRBJ1-2 | TRBV6-5 | TGTGCCAGCAGCCAGGGACAGAACTCTGGCTACACCTTC | CASSQGQNSGYTF
NA | NA | TRBJ2-7 | TRBV27 | TGTGCCAGCAGTTTATCTAGCGGATTACCCTACGAGCAGTACTTC | CASSLSSGLPYEQYF
NA | TRBD2 | TRBJ2-1 | TRBV5-6 | TGTGCCAGCAGCTTGGTGGAGGGAGCGGGGGGCCAGGTCGATGTCTTC | CASSLVEGAGGQVDVF